These 18 T cell receptor beta chains came from one sample sequenced in a study of blood T cell repertoires in COVID-19. Profiling relied on immunoSEQ multiplex PCR, and the TCRdb table lists in-frame clones only, not all of them. The sample yields 180,000 or so clones, roughly 82% seen once. The sequencing sample was made of peripheral blood. The receptors originated from a woman between 65 and 79 years old with acute or convalescent COVID-19.

This chain joins TRBV19 and TRBJ1-2; D gene ambiguous. Germline values: CDR1 LNHDA, CDR2 SQIVND (reference sequence). The CDR3 extends over 11 amino acids. Trimming shortened V by 5 bases and J by 2 bases, and 3 bases separated the two germline ends. The CDR3 region is CASSQNYGYTF. CDR3 sequence (DNA): TGTGCCAGTAGTCAAAACTATGGCTACACCTTC.

The genes are TRBV19 and TRBJ1-2, with D hard to call. Trimming removed 10 bases at V and 3 bases at J, with 12 bases between. The CDR3 loop spans 12 amino acids. Germline V gene data show CDR1 as LNHDA and CDR2 as SQIVND (reference sequence). CDR3 nucleotide sequence: TGTGCCACTGAACAGCGGGACTATGGCTACACCTTC. Translation: CATEQRDYGYTF.

This chain links TRBV2 with TRBJ2-5, with a weak D call TRBD1 (6 bases). Germline loops: CDR1 SNHLY, CDR2 FYNNEI. V lost 6 bases and J lost 1, with 15 bases in between. This CDR3 has 15 amino acids. CDR3 DNA: TGTGCCAGCAGAGGCTCACAGGGATCCCAAGAGACCCAGTACTTC. Translation gives CASRGSQGSQETQYF. The variable domain in full, with the rest retrieved from reference TRBV2 and TRBJ2-5, is EPEVTQTPSHQVTQMGQEVILRCVPISNHLYFYWYRQILGQKVEFLVSFYNNEISEKSEIFDDQFSVERPDGSNFTLKIRSTKLEDSAMYFCASRGSQGSQETQYFGPGTRLLVL.

This rearrangement joins TRBV19 to TRBJ2-1; 9 bases agree with TRBD2. The V gene end was trimmed by 4 bases and the J gene end by 3 bases; junction bases not matched to a gene: 4. This CDR3 is 15 amino acids long. CDR1 LNHDA and CDR2 SQIVND come from the germline V gene (reference sequence). In DNA form, the CDR3 reads TGTGCCAGTAGTACAAGCGGGGGGAGCTACAATGAGCAGTTCTTC. It translates to CASSTSGGSYNEQFF.

V gene TRBV12-3 or TRBV12-4 combines with J gene TRBJ2-7, with 8 bases aligning to TRBD2. V dropped 6 bases and J dropped 7; count of bases not matched to a gene: 8. The length of the CDR3 is 13 residues. CDR3 sequence reads: CASRRGALREQYF. CDR3 DNA sequence: TGTGCCAGCAGGCGGGGGGCCCTACGGGAGCAGTACTTC.

A single count supports this clone. V is TRBV11-2 and J is TRBJ2-1; D remains ambiguous. The V end was cut by 3 bases, the J end by 6 bases, with 6 bases between. This CDR3 comprises 12 residues. Germline V gives CDR1 SGHAT, CDR2 FQNNGV. The CDR3 coding sequence is TGTGCCAGCAGCTTTTACAGCAATGAGCAGTTCTTC. Translated: CASSFYSNEQFF. Full variable domain (remainder filled in from reference TRBV11-2 and TRBJ2-1): EAGVAQSPRYKIIEKRQSVAFWCNPISGHATLYWYQQILGQGPKLLIQFQNNGVVDDSQLPKDRFSAERLKGVDSTLKIQPAKLEDSAVYLCASSFYSNEQFFGPGTRLTVL.

V usage is TRBV28 and J usage is TRBJ1-2; 7 nucleotides align to TRBD1. J lost 2 bases, V lost 0 bases, and 3 bases had no gene match. The CDR3 loop spans 15 amino acids. CDR1 is MDHEN, CDR2 SYDVKM, per germline. The CDR3 spells CASSLWQGGNYGYTF. CDR3 DNA: TGTGCCAGCAGTTTATGGCAGGGGGGAAACTATGGCTACACCTTC.

The chain has TRBV3-1 (or the pseudogene TRBV3-2) and TRBJ1-6; the D gene is possibly TRBD1 (5 bases). V was cut by 4 bases and J by 9 bases, with 22 bases left in between. The CDR3 is made up of 17 amino acids. Germline loops: CDR1 LGHDT, CDR2 YNNKEL (reference sequence). The CDR3 loop reads CASSLSGGAGGASPLHF. Here the CDR3 DNA reads TGTGCCAGCAGCCTAAGCGGCGGGGCGGGTGGGGCTTCACCCCTCCACTTT.

In this sample, this clone turned up many times. The J gene is TRBJ2-7, the V gene TRBV7-2, with 11 bases matching TRBD2. In germline, CDR1 is SGHTA, CDR2 FQGNSA. This CDR3 comprises 17 residues. V was clipped by 3 bases and J by 1 base; unmatched bases: 8. CDR3 region: CASSFTAGTSGSYEQYF. In nucleotides, the CDR3 is TGTGCCAGCAGCTTTACGGCCGGGACTAGCGGTTCCTACGAGCAGTACTTC.

V usage is TRBV5-1 and J usage is TRBJ1-1; TRBD1 matches 8 bases. CDR1 and CDR2 (germline): SGHRS, YFSETQ. The CDR3 runs to 15 residues. The V and J ends lost 0 bases and 4 bases, in that order; junction bases with no gene match: 5. The CDR3 protein is CASSLAGGGGTEAFF. In nucleotides, the CDR3 is TGCGCCAGCAGCTTGGCAGGGGGCGGGGGCACTGAAGCTTTCTTT.

The V gene is TRBV7-2, the J gene TRBJ1-4; no definite D call. Germline V gives CDR1 SGHTA, CDR2 FQGNSA. The CDR3 covers 16 residues. The V gene lost 6 bases and the J gene lost 7 bases, with 21 bases spanning the gap. The CDR3 nucleotides read TGTGCCAGCAGTTATCTGGCGGACCGGGGTTTTGAAAAACTGTTTTTT. It yields the protein CASSYLADRGFEKLFF.

This chain uses TRBV23-1 with TRBJ1-2, with 10 bases aligning to TRBD1. TRBV23-1 is placed among ORFs of uncertain function. V shed 2 bases and J 7 bases; nucleotides not matched to a gene: 7. The CDR3 contains 15 residues. The CDR3 DNA reads as TGCGCCAGCAGTCAAAGGGGGACAGGGGTCGGTGGCTACACCTTC. It yields the protein CASSQRGTGVGGYTF.

The J gene is TRBJ2-3, the V gene TRBV20-1, with D possibly TRBD2 on 5 matching bases. CDR1 is DFQATT and CDR2 is SNEGSKA in the germline V gene (reference sequence). The CDR3 is 10 amino acids. Trimming stripped 4 bases from V and 6 bases from J, with 5 bases between. CDR3 coding DNA: TGCAGTGCTATAGCGGATACGCAGTATTTT. It codes for CSAIADTQYF.

This clone was detected once. The rearrangement joins TRBV12-3 or TRBV12-4 to TRBJ1-2; the D gene is possibly TRBD1 (6 bases). The CDR3 length is 11 residues. The V end lost 7 bases, the J end lost 8 bases, and 11 bases lay between the germline ends. The CDR3 coding sequence is TGTGCCAGCAACGAGGGGGTCGGCTACACCTTC. Protein product: CASNEGVGYTF.

V usage is TRBV9 and J usage is TRBJ2-7, with a possible D match to TRBD1 (5 bases). This CDR3 has 13 residues. The V end was cut by 0 bases, the J end by 3 bases, with 7 bases between. CDR1 is SGDLS and CDR2 is YYNGEE in the germline V gene. The CDR3, as DNA: TGTGCCAGCAGCGTAGCCGGACACTACGAGCAGTACTTC. It specifies CASSVAGHYEQYF. Together with reference TRBV9 and TRBJ2-7, the CDR3 gives the full variable domain: DSGVTQTPKHLITATGQRVTLRCSPRSGDLSVYWYQQSLDQGLQFLIQYYNGEERAKGNILERFSAQQFPDLHSELNLSSLELGDSALYFCASSVAGHYEQYFGPGTRLTVT.

This chain joins TRBV6-1 and TRBJ1-5; perhaps TRBD1 as D (5 bases). Germline values: CDR1 MNHNS, CDR2 SASEGT. CDR3 length equals 17 residues. Trimming shortened V by 1 base and J by 3 bases, and 16 bases separated the two germline ends. CDR3 in amino acids: CASSEGLGQGPNQPQHF. CDR3 bases: TGTGCCAGCAGTGAAGGATTAGGGCAGGGCCCCAATCAGCCCCAGCATTTT.

The chain uses TRBV28 and TRBJ2-3; D unresolved. With 4 bases removed from V and 5 bases from J, the gap between germline ends came to 10 bases. CDR3 size: 13 residues. CDR1 and CDR2 (germline): MDHEN, SYDVKM. DNA of the CDR3: TGTGCCAGCAGTTCGTCTAGGATAGATACGCAGTATTTT. It codes for CASSSSRIDTQYF. Using reference TRBV28 and TRBJ2-3 for the parts outside the CDR3, the full variable domain is DVKVTQSSRYLVKRTGEKVFLECVQDMDHENMFWYRQDPGLGLRLIYFSYDVKMKEKGDIPEGYSVSREKKERFSLILESASTNQTSMYLCASSSSRIDTQYFGPGTRLTVL.

The V and J genes are TRBV19 and TRBJ1-5; D may be TRBD1 (6 bases). The CDR3 covers 15 residues. Looked up from germline, CDR1 is LNHDA and CDR2 is SQIVND (reference sequence). The V gene lost 6 bases and the J gene lost 7 bases, with 19 bases spanning the gap. The CDR3 nucleotides read TGTGCCAGTAGCTCAGACAGGACCGCTTGGCAGCCCCAGCATTTT. Amino acids: CASSSDRTAWQPQHF. The complete variable domain, with remaining parts taken from reference TRBV19 and TRBJ1-5, reads DGGITQSPKYLFRKEGQNVTLSCEQNLNHDAMYWYRQDPGQGLRLIYYSQIVNDFQKGDIAEGYSVSREKKESFPLTVTSAQKNPTAFYLCASSSDRTAWQPQHFGDGTRLSIL.